What follows are 32 T cell receptor beta chains derived from one specimen sequenced in a study of spatial heterogeneity in lung cancer. TCRdb itself ran the 5' RACE reads through MiXCR, one entry per CDR3 protein. In the table there are around 110,000 distinct CDR3 sequences, 12% of which are singletons. Time point reported: blood at routine non-recurrence follow-up after resection. No cell sorting; template was whole RNA from tumor, lung tissue or PBMC. Sequencing used PBMCs, obtained at follow-up. The receptors derive from a male donor with early-stage non-small cell lung cancer.

This chain uses TRBV11-1 with TRBJ2-7; 7 bases are a match to TRBD2. The CDR3 has 12 residues. Losses at the gene ends were 5 bases for V and 3 bases for J; bases not matched to a gene: 1. Per the germline V gene, CDR1 is SGHAT and CDR2 is FQDESV (reference sequence). The CDR3 reads CASSGDYYEQYF. As DNA, the CDR3 is TGTGCCAGCAGCGGGGACTACTACGAGCAGTACTTC.

The V and J genes are TRBV6-5 and TRBJ1-6; perhaps TRBD1 as D (5 bases). V lost 5 bases to trimming and J lost 10 bases, with 15 bases between them. Germline assignment: CDR1 MNHEY and CDR2 SVGAGI. The CDR3 has 14 amino acids. The CDR3 loop is CASSLQGRRSPLHF. The CDR3, as DNA: TGTGCCAGCAGTCTCCAGGGCCGAAGGTCACCCCTCCACTTT.

This clonotype was found many times. This rearrangement joins TRBV20-1 to TRBJ2-1, with 7 bases aligning to TRBD2. The ends lost 0 bases at V and 0 bases at J; junction bases unmatched: 5. There are 16 residues in the CDR3. Germline V gene lookup returns CDR1 DFQATT and CDR2 SNEGSKA (reference sequence). CDR3 in DNA: TGCAGTGCTAGAGAGGAGCGGGGCTACTCCTACAATGAGCAGTTCTTC. It specifies CSAREERGYSYNEQFF.

In its sample, this clonotype was seen a few times. The genes are TRBV6-5 and TRBJ1-3; unclear D gene. The CDR3 extends over 15 amino acids. Trimming shortened V by 2 bases and J by 0 bases, and 8 bases separated the two germline ends. Germline-derived CDR1 and CDR2 are MNHEY and SVGAGI. For the CDR3, the DNA is TGTGCCAGCAGTTACAATGGGGTCTCTGGAAACACCATATATTTT. This sequence encodes CASSYNGVSGNTIYF.

The V gene is TRBV4-2, the J gene TRBJ2-1; no clear D gene. Trimming left V 0 bases short and J 9 bases short, with 9 bases between. The CDR3 totals 13 residues. From germline, CDR1 is LGHNA and CDR2 YNFKEQ. The CDR3 nucleotides are TGTGCCAGCAGCCAAGAAGGTCGTCGTGAGCAGTTCTTC. Translating gives CASSQEGRREQFF.

This clonotype was counted a few times. The chain employs TRBV18 and TRBJ2-7; no definite D call. The germline V gene has CDR1 KGHSH and CDR2 LQKENI. Between the trimmed V and J ends, which lost 0 bases and 2 bases, there was a span of 14 bases. There are 16 residues in the CDR3. CDR3 region: CASSPPYEFQPYEQYF. The CDR3 DNA reads TGTGCCAGCTCACCACCTTATGAGTTTCAACCCTACGAGCAGTACTTC.

The chain combines TRBV10-3 with TRBJ2-5, with 8 bases that match TRBD2. This CDR3 region has 15 residues. Germline trimming cut 3 bases from V and 4 bases from J; bases unmatched to any gene: 7. Germline-derived CDR1 and CDR2 are ENHRY and SYGVKD. The CDR3 region is CAISEPGGAIETQYF. CDR3 nucleotide sequence: TGTGCCATCAGTGAACCCGGGGGGGCCATAGAGACCCAGTACTTC.

V is TRBV6-2 or TRBV6-3 and J is TRBJ2-2; D gene unclear. The CDR3 is made up of 14 amino acids. V was shortened by 2 bases and J by 4 bases, with 8 bases between the two germline ends. The germline gives CDR1 MNHEY, CDR2 SVGEGT. CDR3 in amino acids: CASSYSVSTGELFF. CDR3 sequence (DNA): TGTGCCAGCAGTTACAGTGTTAGCACCGGGGAGCTGTTTTTT.

This clonotype was recorded at least ten times. The chain recombines TRBV10-3 with TRBJ2-7; no firm D call. This CDR3 region has 14 residues. CDR1 is ENHRY, CDR2 SYGVKD, per germline. The ends were cut back, 5 bases at V and 3 bases at J, with 14 bases in the middle. The CDR3 DNA reads as TGTGCCATCAGTACAGCCACCCCGGTCTACGAGCAGTACTTC. This translates into CAISTATPVYEQYF.

In this sample, this clonotype turned up a few times. The chain links TRBV20-1 to TRBJ2-1; 8 nucleotides align to TRBD1. The CDR3 is 15 amino acids. V dropped 6 bases and J dropped 0; count of bases not matched to a gene: 7. Germline values: CDR1 DFQATT, CDR2 SNEGSKA (reference sequence). DNA for the CDR3: TGCAGTGCCCCAGGGGGCTCCCGCTCCTACAATGAGCAGTTCTTC. Protein: CSAPGGSRSYNEQFF.

Remarks on this clonotype: This CDR3 is missing its conserved last phenylalanine or tryptophan, likely due to a read error. This chain links TRBV12-3 or TRBV12-4 with TRBJ2-7; 7 positions match TRBD2. With 1 base clipped from V and 5 bases from J, the junction kept 5 bases outside the gene matches. CDR3 length: 14 amino acids. CDR3 bases: TGTGCCAGCAGTTTAGGACTAGCCGGGGACGAGCAGTACTAC. This encodes CASSLGLAGDEQYY.

This clonotype was counted only a few times. This chain's CDR3 is CASSRRQGHNQPQHF. The CDR3 DNA sequence: TGTGCCAGCAGCCGCAGACAGGGGCACAATCAGCCCCAGCATTTT. The chain employs TRBV27 and TRBJ1-5; 8 bases agree with TRBD1. V shed 6 bases and J 3 bases; nucleotides not matched to a gene: 7. The CDR3 is 15 residues long. Germline assignment: CDR1 MNHEY and CDR2 SMNVEV (reference sequence).

At least ten counts were recorded for this clonotype. The chain carries TRBV7-3 and TRBJ2-5; possibly TRBD1 for D (8 bases). V was trimmed by 5 bases and J by 5 bases, leaving 15 bases between them. The CDR3 spans 14 residues. Per the germline V gene, CDR1 is SGHTA and CDR2 is FQGTGA. CDR3 in DNA: TGTGCCAGCAGCAAAGACAGGGGAGGGGAGACCCAGTACTTC. It encodes CASSKDRGGETQYF.

With respect to this clonotype: This clone may be a read error of a much larger clone one base away. This sequence joins TRBV7-9 and TRBJ2-1, with D uncertain. Germline V gives CDR1 SEHNR, CDR2 FQNEAQ (reference sequence). CDR3 size: 13 residues. The CDR3 loop reads CASGLVRKDEQFF. CDR3 sequence (DNA): TGTGCCAGCGGCTTAGTGAGGAAAGATGAGCAGTTCTTC.

The table lists this clonotype with a few counts. The chain uses TRBV7-9 and TRBJ1-1, with D uncertain. This CDR3 has 12 amino acids. The germline gives CDR1 SEHNR, CDR2 FQNEAQ (reference sequence). V lost 6 bases, J lost 3 bases, and 8 bases lay in between. CDR3 DNA: TGTGCCAGCAGTTATGGAGACACTGAAGCTTTCTTT. It specifies CASSYGDTEAFF.

The chain carries TRBV7-6 and TRBJ2-1; no definite D call. The CDR3 loop spans 12 amino acids. The germline V gene has CDR1 SGHVS and CDR2 FNYEAQ. Between the trimmed V and J ends, which lost 4 bases and 11 bases, there was a span of 12 bases. Written as DNA, the CDR3 is TGTGCCAGCAGCTCAATGGGCGGACAGCAGTTCTTC. Its translation: CASSSMGGQQFF.

This chain links TRBV6-2 or TRBV6-3 with TRBJ2-7; D possibly matches TRBD1 or TRBD2 (6 bases each). The CDR3 consists of 13 residues. The V gene's germline CDR1 is MNHEY and CDR2 SVGEGT. Trimming took off 5 bases at V and 5 bases at J, with 13 bases between the two ends. The DNA of the CDR3 is TGTGCCAGCAGTCCGGGGGCGATCCACGAGCAGTACTTC. Its translation is CASSPGAIHEQYF.

This clonotype came up a few times. The chain uses TRBV7-2 and TRBJ1-6, with TRBD1 matching over 9 bases. V was clipped by 4 bases and J by 10 bases; unmatched bases: 11. CDR1 is SGHTA, CDR2 FQGNSA, per germline. This CDR3 has 16 amino acids. CDR3 sequence (DNA): TGTGCCAGCAGCTCGGGACAGGGTAGATTTAACTCACCCCTCCACTTT. Amino acids: CASSSGQGRFNSPLHF. Complete variable domain (other parts from reference TRBV7-2 and TRBJ1-6): GAGVSQSPSNKVTEKGKDVELRCDPISGHTALYWYRQSLGQGLEFLIYFQGNSAPDKSGLPSDRFSAERTGGSVSTLTIQRTQQEDSAVYLCASSSGQGRFNSPLHFGNGTRLTVT.

This clonotype appeared many times. The chain carries TRBV28 and TRBJ2-3, with 9 bases identical to TRBD1. The V segment lost 6 bases and the J segment 2 bases; nucleotides outside the gene matches: 3. The CDR3 has 14 amino acids. Germline V gene lookup returns CDR1 MDHEN and CDR2 SYDVKM. The CDR3 region has the DNA TGTGCCAGCAGAACAGGGGGCCTCACAGATACGCAGTATTTT. Protein: CASRTGGLTDTQYF.

This clonotype was picked up many times. The chain joins TRBV15 to TRBJ1-1, with D perhaps matching TRBD1 (5 bases). Germline V CDR1 and CDR2: LNHNV, YYDKDF (reference sequence). The CDR3 sequence is 15 residues long. Trimming cost V 0 bases and J 4 bases, with 12 bases left between them. The DNA for the CDR3 is TGTGCCACCAGCAGAGATGTCCCGAGGGGCACTGAAGCTTTCTTT. Its protein product is CATSRDVPRGTEAFF.

This clonotype was found a few times. J is TRBJ1-6 and V is TRBV3-1; the D gene is possibly TRBD1 (6 bases). Germline V CDR1 and CDR2: LGHDT, YNNKEL (reference sequence). Trimming took 3 bases from V and 11 from J, leaving 14 bases between them. CDR3 length: 14 amino acids. The CDR3 sequence: CASSHLKGGPPLHF. CDR3 bases: TGTGCCAGCAGCCACCTGAAGGGGGGGCCACCCCTCCACTTT.

The genes are TRBV24-1 and TRBJ2-5; the D gene is possibly TRBD1 (6 bases). Trimming left V 6 bases short and J 4 bases short, with 14 bases between. Germline V gene sequence: CDR1 KGHDR, CDR2 SFDVKD. The CDR3 totals 14 residues. The CDR3 region has the DNA TGTGCCACCAGTCCGGGACAAGGGGTAGAGACCCAGTACTTC. Its translation: CATSPGQGVETQYF.

V gene TRBV4-3 combines with J gene TRBJ2-2; either TRBD1 or TRBD2 may fit D (5 bases each). The length of the CDR3 is 17 residues. Germline V lookup: CDR1 LGHNA, CDR2 YSLEER. The V gene lost 0 bases and the J gene lost 5 bases, with 16 bases spanning the gap. CDR3 residues: CASSQDERGAETGELFF. In DNA form, the CDR3 reads TGCGCCAGCAGCCAAGATGAACGGGGCGCAGAGACCGGGGAGCTGTTTTTT.

The CDR3 loop is CASSLDSGSSTDTQYF. The DNA of the CDR3 is TGTGCCAGCAGCTTGGATAGCGGCTCTAGCACAGATACGCAGTATTTT. The chain is built from TRBV5-4 and TRBJ2-3; a possible D gene is TRBD2 (6 bases). The V end was cut by 0 bases, the J end by 0 bases, with 11 bases between. This CDR3 has 16 residues. Germline V gene data show CDR1 as SGHNT and CDR2 as YYREEE (reference sequence).

The table lists this clonotype with many counts. The chain combines TRBV12-3 or TRBV12-4 with TRBJ2-3; 11 bases line up with TRBD2. Germline trimming cut 7 bases from V and 7 bases from J; bases unmatched to any gene: 7. The CDR3 contains 14 residues. CDR3 sequence (DNA): TGTGCCAGCATGACTAGCGGGAAGTCAAATACGCAGTATTTT. This gives the protein CASMTSGKSNTQYF.

This clonotype appeared a few times. V gene TRBV20-1 combines with J gene TRBJ2-7; D remains ambiguous. Germline CDR1 reads DFQATT; CDR2 reads SNEGSKA (reference sequence). This CDR3 region has 10 residues. V shed 5 bases and J shed 6 bases, with 8 bases lying between them. DNA of the CDR3: TGCAGTGCTTGGATTGGCGAGCAGTACTTC. Protein sequence: CSAWIGEQYF.

CDR3 DNA: TGCGCCAGCAGCCAAGTTCATCTCGGACATTTTGGCACTGAAGCTTTCTTT. It yields the protein CASSQVHLGHFGTEAFF. V is TRBV4-3 and J is TRBJ1-1, with D perhaps TRBD1 (5 bases). CDR1 is LGHNA, CDR2 YSLEER, per germline. Trimming pared 1 base from V and 4 bases from J, leaving 19 bases between. This CDR3 comprises 17 residues.

The chain links TRBV2 to TRBJ1-2, with D possibly being TRBD1 (5 bases). Trimming took off 0 bases at V and 6 bases at J, with 14 bases between the two ends. This CDR3 is built from 15 residues. Germline CDR1 is SNHLY and CDR2 is FYNNEI. In DNA, the CDR3 is TGTGCCAGCAGTGAAGCTTGGCAGGGAAGGGATGGCTACACCTTC. Translated, it gives CASSEAWQGRDGYTF.

V usage is TRBV29-1 and J usage is TRBJ2-3, with 8 bases matching TRBD1. The CDR3 loop spans 15 amino acids. Losses at the gene ends were 7 bases for V and 1 base for J; bases not matched to a gene: 10. The germline V gene has CDR1 SQVTM and CDR2 ANQGSEA. CDR3 in amino acids: CSAPPGTGGTDTQYF. CDR3 DNA: TGCAGCGCCCCACCGGGGACAGGTGGCACAGATACGCAGTATTTT.

This clonotype was observed at least ten times. The chain recombines TRBV24-1 with TRBJ2-3; D is undetermined. Germline values: CDR1 KGHDR, CDR2 SFDVKD. The V gene lost 3 bases and the J gene lost 6 bases, with 15 bases spanning the gap. There are 15 residues in the CDR3. The CDR3 region is CATSDPSQTRDTQYF. The CDR3 nucleotides read TGTGCCACCAGTGATCCAAGCCAAACCAGGGATACGCAGTATTTT.

This clonotype was recorded at least ten times. In nucleotides, the CDR3 is TGTGCCACCTCATTCGGCCGCATTGAACCCCAGCATTTT. Residues: CATSFGRIEPQHF. V and J are TRBV19 and TRBJ1-5, with D hard to call. From germline, CDR1 is LNHDA and CDR2 SQIVND (reference sequence). The V gene lost 10 bases and the J gene lost 10 bases, with 20 bases spanning the gap. CDR3 size: 13 residues. Supplemented by reference TRBV19 and TRBJ1-5, the full variable domain reads DGGITQSPKYLFRKEGQNVTLSCEQNLNHDAMYWYRQDPGQGLRLIYYSQIVNDFQKGDIAEGYSVSREKKESFPLTVTSAQKNPTAFYLCATSFGRIEPQHFGDGTRLSIL.

This clonotype was observed at least ten times. The gene calls are TRBV28 and TRBJ2-7; D not certain. Germline-derived CDR1 and CDR2 are MDHEN and SYDVKM. The CDR3 spans 12 residues. Trimming took 5 bases from V and 3 from J, leaving 8 bases between them. The CDR3 region is CASSLLFYEQYF. The CDR3 DNA is TGTGCCAGCAGTCTCTTGTTCTACGAGCAGTACTTC. Based on the CDR3 plus reference TRBV28 and TRBJ2-7, the full variable domain is DVKVTQSSRYLVKRTGEKVFLECVQDMDHENMFWYRQDPGLGLRLIYFSYDVKMKEKGDIPEGYSVSREKKERFSLILESASTNQTSMYLCASSLLFYEQYFGPGTRLTVT.